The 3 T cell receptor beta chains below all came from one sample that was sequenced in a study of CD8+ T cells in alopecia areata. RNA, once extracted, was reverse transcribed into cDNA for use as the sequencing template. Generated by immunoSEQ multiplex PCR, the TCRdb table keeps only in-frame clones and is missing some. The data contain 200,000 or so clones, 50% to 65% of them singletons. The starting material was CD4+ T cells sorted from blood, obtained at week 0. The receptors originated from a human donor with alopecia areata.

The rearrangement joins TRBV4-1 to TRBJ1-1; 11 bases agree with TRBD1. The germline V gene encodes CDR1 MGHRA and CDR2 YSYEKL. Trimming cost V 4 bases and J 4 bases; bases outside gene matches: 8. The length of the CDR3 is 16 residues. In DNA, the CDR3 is TGCGCCAGCAGCCCCCTTTTGGGACAGGGGGGCACTGAAGCTTTCTTT. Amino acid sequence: CASSPLLGQGGTEAFF.

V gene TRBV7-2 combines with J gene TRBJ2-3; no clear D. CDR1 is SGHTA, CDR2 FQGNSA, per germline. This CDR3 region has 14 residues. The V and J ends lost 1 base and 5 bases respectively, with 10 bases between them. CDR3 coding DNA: TGTGCCAGCAGCTTAGTTGTGCTCGGAGATACGCAGTATTTT. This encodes CASSLVVLGDTQYF.

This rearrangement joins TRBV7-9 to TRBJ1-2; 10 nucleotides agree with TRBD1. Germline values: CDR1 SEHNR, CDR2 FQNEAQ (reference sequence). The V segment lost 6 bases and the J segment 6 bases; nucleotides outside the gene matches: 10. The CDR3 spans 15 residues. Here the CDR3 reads CASRPAIDRGHGYTF. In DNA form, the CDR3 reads TGTGCCAGCAGACCGGCCATAGACAGGGGGCATGGCTACACCTTC. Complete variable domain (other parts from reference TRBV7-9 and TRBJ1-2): DTGVSQNPRHKITKRGQNVTFRCDPISEHNRLYWYRQTLGQGPEFLTYFQNEAQLEKSRLLSDRFSAERPKGSFSTLEIQRTEQGDSAMYLCASRPAIDRGHGYTFGSGTRLTVV.